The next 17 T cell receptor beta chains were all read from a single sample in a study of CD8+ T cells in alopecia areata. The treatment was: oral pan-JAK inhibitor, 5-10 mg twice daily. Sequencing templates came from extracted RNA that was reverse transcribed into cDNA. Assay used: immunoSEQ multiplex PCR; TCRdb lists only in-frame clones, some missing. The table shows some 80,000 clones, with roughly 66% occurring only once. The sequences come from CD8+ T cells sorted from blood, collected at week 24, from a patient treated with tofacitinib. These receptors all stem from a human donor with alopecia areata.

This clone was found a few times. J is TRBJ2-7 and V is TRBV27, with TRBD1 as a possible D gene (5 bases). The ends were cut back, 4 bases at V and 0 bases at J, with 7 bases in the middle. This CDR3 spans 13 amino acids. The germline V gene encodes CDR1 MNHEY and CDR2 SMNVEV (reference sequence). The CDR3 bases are TGTGCCAGCAGTTGGGGCATCTCCTACGAGCAGTACTTC. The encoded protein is CASSWGISYEQYF.

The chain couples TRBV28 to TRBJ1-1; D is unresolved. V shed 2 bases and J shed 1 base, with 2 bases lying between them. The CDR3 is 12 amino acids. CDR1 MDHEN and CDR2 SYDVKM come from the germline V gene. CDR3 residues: CASSLKNTEAFF. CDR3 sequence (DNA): TGTGCCAGCAGTTTAAAGAACACTGAAGCTTTCTTT. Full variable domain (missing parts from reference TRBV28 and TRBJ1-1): DVKVTQSSRYLVKRTGEKVFLECVQDMDHENMFWYRQDPGLGLRLIYFSYDVKMKEKGDIPEGYSVSREKKERFSLILESASTNQTSMYLCASSLKNTEAFFGQGTRLTVV.

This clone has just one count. The CDR3 loop is CASSLGGGEAFF. CDR3 DNA sequence: TGTGCCAGCAGCTTAGGAGGAGGTGAAGCTTTCTTT. The chain recombines TRBV7-9 with TRBJ1-1, with no clear D. The V gene lost 1 base and the J gene lost 7 bases, with 7 bases spanning the gap. The CDR3 totals 12 residues. Germline V CDR1 and CDR2: SEHNR, FQNEAQ (reference sequence).

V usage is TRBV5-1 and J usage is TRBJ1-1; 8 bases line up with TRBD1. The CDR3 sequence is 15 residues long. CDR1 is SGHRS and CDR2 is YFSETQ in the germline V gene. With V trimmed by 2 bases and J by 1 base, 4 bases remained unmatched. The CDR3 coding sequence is TGCGCCAGCAGCTTTCCCAGGGGGCCGAACACTGAAGCTTTCTTT. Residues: CASSFPRGPNTEAFF.

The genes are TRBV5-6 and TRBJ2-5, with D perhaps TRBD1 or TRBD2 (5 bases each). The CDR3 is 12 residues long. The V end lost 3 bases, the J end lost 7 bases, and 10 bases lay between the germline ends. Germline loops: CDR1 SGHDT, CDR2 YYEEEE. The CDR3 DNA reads TGTGCCAGCAGCTCCCAGAGGGGGACCCAGTACTTC. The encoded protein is CASSSQRGTQYF.

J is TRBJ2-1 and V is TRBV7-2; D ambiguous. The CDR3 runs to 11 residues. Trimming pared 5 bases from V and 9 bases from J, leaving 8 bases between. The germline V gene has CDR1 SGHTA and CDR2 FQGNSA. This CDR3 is CASSPNREQFF. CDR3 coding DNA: TGTGCCAGCAGCCCGAACCGTGAGCAGTTCTTC.

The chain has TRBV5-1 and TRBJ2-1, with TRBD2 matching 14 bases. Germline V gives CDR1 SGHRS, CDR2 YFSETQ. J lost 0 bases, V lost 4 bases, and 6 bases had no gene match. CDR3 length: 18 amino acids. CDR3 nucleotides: TGCGCCAGCAGCCCGGGACTAGCGGGGGAAAGCTCCTACAATGAGCAGTTCTTC. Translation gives CASSPGLAGESSYNEQFF.

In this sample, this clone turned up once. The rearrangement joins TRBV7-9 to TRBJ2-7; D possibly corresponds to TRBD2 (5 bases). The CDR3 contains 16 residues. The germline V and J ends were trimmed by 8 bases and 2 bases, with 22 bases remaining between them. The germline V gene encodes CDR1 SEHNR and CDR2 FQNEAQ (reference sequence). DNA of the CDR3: TGTGCCAGCGCGCCTCCGGAGGCACCCGTTACCTACGAGCAGTACTTC. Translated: CASAPPEAPVTYEQYF.

The CDR3, as DNA: TGTGCCAGCACCCTAGGAGAGGGACCCTATGGCTACACCTTC. Amino acids: CASTLGEGPYGYTF. The chain combines TRBV6-6 with TRBJ1-2; tentative D call: TRBD1 (5 bases). In germline, CDR1 is MNHNY, CDR2 SVGAGI (reference sequence). The CDR3 length is 14 residues. V lost 7 bases and J lost 4, with 16 bases in between.

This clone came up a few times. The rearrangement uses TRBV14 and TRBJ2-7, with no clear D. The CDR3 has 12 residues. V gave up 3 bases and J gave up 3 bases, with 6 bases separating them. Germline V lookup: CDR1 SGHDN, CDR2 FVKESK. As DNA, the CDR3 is TGTGCCAGCAGCCAGGACGGCTACGAGCAGTACTTC. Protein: CASSQDGYEQYF.

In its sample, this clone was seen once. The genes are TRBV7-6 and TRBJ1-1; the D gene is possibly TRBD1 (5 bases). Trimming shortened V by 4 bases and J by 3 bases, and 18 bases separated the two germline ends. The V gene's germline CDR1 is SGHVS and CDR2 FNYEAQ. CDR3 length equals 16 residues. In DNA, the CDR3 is TGTGCCAGCAGCTACGAAATTAAGGGGCTACACACTGAAGCTTTCTTT. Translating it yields CASSYEIKGLHTEAFF.

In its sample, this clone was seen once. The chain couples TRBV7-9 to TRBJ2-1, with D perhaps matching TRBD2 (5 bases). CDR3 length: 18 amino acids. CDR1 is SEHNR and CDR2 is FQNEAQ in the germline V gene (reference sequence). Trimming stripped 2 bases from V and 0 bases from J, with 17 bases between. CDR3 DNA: TGTGCCAGCAGCTTACCGCCCGGGGAGTCGAGCTCCTACAATGAGCAGTTCTTC. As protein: CASSLPPGESSSYNEQFF.

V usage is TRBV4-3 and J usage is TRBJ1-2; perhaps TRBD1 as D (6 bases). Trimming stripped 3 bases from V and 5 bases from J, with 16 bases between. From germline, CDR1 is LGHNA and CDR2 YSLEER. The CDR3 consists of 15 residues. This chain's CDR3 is CASSQGGLGAYGYTF. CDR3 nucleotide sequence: TGCGCCAGCAGCCAGGGGGGCTTAGGGGCTTATGGCTACACCTTC.

DNA for the CDR3: TGTGCCAGCAGTTTAGGGGGGGGCGAGAACTATGGCTACACCTTC. It yields the protein CASSLGGGENYGYTF. The chain couples TRBV27 to TRBJ1-2; possible D gene TRBD1, 6 bases. The germline gives CDR1 MNHEY, CDR2 SMNVEV (reference sequence). CDR3 length equals 15 residues. V lost 2 bases to trimming and J lost 2 bases, with 12 bases between them.

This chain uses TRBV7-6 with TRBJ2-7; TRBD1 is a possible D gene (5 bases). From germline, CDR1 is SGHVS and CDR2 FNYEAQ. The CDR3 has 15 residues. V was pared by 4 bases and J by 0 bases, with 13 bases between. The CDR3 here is CASSYADSSSYEQYF. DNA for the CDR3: TGTGCCAGCAGCTACGCTGACAGTTCCTCCTACGAGCAGTACTTC. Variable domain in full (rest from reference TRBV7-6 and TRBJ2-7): GAGVSQSPRYKVTKRGQDVALRCDPISGHVSLYWYRQALGQGPEFLTYFNYEAQQDKSGLPNDRFSAERPEGSISTLTIQRTEQRDSAMYRCASSYADSSSYEQYFGPGTRLTVT.

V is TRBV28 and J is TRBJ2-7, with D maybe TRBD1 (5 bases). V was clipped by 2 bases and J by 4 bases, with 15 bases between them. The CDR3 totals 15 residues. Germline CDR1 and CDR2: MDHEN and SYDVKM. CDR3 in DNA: TGTGCCAGCAGTTTAGGGAAGGGGCTTTCGTACGAGCAGTACTTC. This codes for CASSLGKGLSYEQYF.

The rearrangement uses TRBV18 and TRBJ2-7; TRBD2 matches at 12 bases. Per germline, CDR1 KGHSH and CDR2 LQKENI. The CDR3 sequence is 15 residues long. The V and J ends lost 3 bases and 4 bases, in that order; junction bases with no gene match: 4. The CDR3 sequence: CASSPRTSGEYEQYF. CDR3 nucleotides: TGTGCCAGCTCACCTCGGACTAGCGGGGAGTACGAGCAGTACTTC.